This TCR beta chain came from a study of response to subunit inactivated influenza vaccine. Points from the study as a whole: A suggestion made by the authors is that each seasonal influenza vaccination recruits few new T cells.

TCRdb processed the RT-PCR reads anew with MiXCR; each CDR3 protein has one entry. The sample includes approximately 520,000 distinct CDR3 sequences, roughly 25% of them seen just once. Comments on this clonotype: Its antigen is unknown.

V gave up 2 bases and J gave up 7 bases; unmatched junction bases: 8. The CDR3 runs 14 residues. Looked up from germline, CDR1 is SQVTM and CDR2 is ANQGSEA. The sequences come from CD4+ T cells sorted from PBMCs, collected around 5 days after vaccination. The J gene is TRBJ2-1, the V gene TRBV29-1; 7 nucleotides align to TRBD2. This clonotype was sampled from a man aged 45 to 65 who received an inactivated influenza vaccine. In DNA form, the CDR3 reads TGCAGCGTTGAAAGGTGGGGGGGAGCGAATGAGCAGTTCTTC. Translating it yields CSVERWGGANEQFF.